The present T cell receptor beta chain was sequenced within a study of fetal regulatory T cell absence and autoimmunity. The wider study: Exocrine pancreas autoimmunity occurred in IPEX patients lacking clinical diabetes. Regarding the study as a whole: Pancreas TCRs were oligoclonally enriched versus cord blood, some clones over 80-fold. Broadly similar TRB gene family usage was seen in pancreas and cord blood.

This clone occurred a few times. Its specificity is unknown. The V end lost 5 bases, the J end lost 11 bases, and 10 bases lay between the germline ends. The length of the CDR3 is 11 residues. CDR1 is LNHDA, CDR2 SQIVND, per germline (reference sequence). Measured with immunoSEQ multiplex PCR; TCRdb has only the in-frame clones, and not every one. The table lists 46,000 or so clones, roughly 80% of them singletons. The chain couples TRBV19 to TRBJ1-5; maybe TRBD1 (5 bases). The TCR originated in a newborn boy with IPEX syndrome. Source material: cord blood. The chain's CDR3 is CASSLLGAQHF. The CDR3 nucleotides are TGTGCCAGTAGTCTTCTGGGGGCCCAGCATTTT.